The sequence of this T cell receptor (beta chain) was determined in a study of T-cell memory formation after mild COVID-19. On the study more broadly: In these data, TCR clusters were largely donor specific.

The 5'RACE method, run with constant-segment primers, produced TCR alpha and TCR beta cDNA libraries (carrying sample barcodes and UMIs). Using its own MiXCR run on the 5' RACE reads, TCRdb lists one record per CDR3 protein. The sample consists of around 150,000 distinct CDR3 sequences, 14% of them appearing once. By proportion, this clonotype is medium-sized (0.01 to 0.1%). The antigen is unknown. Study findings and constraints: CD4+ clones that contracted lay mainly in CM and EM; CD8+ ones lay in EMRA. Day 15 to 85 contracting clones showed balanced CD4/CD8; later expanders leaned CD4+.

V lost 4 bases and J 3 bases, leaving 10 bases between the germline ends. CDR1 and CDR2 from the germline V gene are LNHDA and SQIVND (reference sequence). The CDR3 contains 14 residues. Specimen: PBMCs or a T cell subset sorted from them (not recorded which). The chain combines TRBV19 with TRBJ2-1, with D perhaps TRBD1 (6 bases). This clonotype was sampled from an adult woman who had mild COVID-19 (a few samples of this study predate the infection). Cell type and time point are not known. The CDR3 region is CASSKGGDYNEQFF. CDR3 nucleotide sequence: TGTGCCAGTAGTAAAGGGGGTGACTACAATGAGCAGTTCTTC.